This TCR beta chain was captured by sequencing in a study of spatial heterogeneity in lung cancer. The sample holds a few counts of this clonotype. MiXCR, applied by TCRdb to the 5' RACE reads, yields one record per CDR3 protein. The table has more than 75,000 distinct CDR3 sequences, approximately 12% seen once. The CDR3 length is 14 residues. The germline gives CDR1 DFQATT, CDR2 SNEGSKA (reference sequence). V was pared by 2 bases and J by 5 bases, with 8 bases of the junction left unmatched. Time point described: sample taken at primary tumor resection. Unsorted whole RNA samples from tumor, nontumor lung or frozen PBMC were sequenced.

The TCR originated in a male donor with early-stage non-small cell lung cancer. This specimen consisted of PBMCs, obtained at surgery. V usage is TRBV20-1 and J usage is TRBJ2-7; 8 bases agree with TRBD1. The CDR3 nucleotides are TGCAGTGCTAGATCGGACAGGGTGCGCCACGAGCAGTACTTC. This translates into CSARSDRVRHEQYF.